This TCR beta chain was found in a study of cytomegalovirus exposure and HLA in healthy donors. The study ran its PCR with 60 Vbeta and 13 Jbeta primers. TCRdb keeps only in-frame clones here, not all; method: immunoSEQ multiplex PCR. The data contain more than 150,000 clones, around 85% of them singletons. Study outcomes and limitations: The authors confirmed in vitro that three CMV-associated chains were specific for CMV antigens. Sequencing likely generated an artifact that appeared as a cluster of highly shared sequence variants. Later work associated 17,000 or so TCR beta sequences with HLA alleles at 0.05 false discovery rate.

V was pared by 2 bases and J by 1 base, with 8 bases between. This CDR3 is 14 amino acids long. Per the germline V gene, CDR1 is KGHSH and CDR2 is LQKENI. Turning to this clone: Its antigen is as yet unknown.

This receptor was identified in a middle-aged man in good health and CMV-seronegative. The chain is built from TRBV18 and TRBJ1-1; D gene uncertain. Sample: PBMCs. The CDR3 coding sequence is TGTGCCAGCTCACCAAACTCGAGGAACACTGAAGCTTTCTTT. It codes for CASSPNSRNTEAFF.